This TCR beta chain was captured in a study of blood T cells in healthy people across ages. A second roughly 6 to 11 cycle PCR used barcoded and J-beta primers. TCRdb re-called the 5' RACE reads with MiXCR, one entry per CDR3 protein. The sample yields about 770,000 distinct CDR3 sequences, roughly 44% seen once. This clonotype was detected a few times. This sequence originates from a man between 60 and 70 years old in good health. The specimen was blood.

The CDR3 DNA reads TGTGCCAGCGAGGGGCTGTCCTCAACGGAGTTCTTC. Encoded protein: CASEGLSSTEFF. The genes are TRBV6-1 and TRBJ2-1; either TRBD1 or TRBD2 may supply D (5 bases each). This CDR3 has 12 amino acids. V lost 8 bases and J lost 14, with 19 bases in between. The germline V gene has CDR1 MNHNS and CDR2 SASEGT.